What follows are 3 T cell receptor beta chains derived from one specimen sequenced in a study of shared T cell receptors in the human thymus. Clones were sequenced by immunoSEQ multiplex PCR, and TCRdb holds only the in-frame ones, with some missing. The data show approximately 490,000 clones, approximately 78% seen once. The same sample was also studied in work on human thymus T cells.

The sequencing sample was made of thymocytes. The source of these receptors is a boy younger than two with a congenital heart defect.

The chain recombines TRBV2 with TRBJ2-5; TRBD2 agrees at 14 bases. Germline loops: CDR1 SNHLY, CDR2 FYNNEI. The CDR3 consists of 15 residues. Germline trimming cut 3 bases from V and 5 bases from J; bases unmatched to any gene: 2. The CDR3 DNA sequence: TGTGCCAGCAGTGAGGGACTAGCGGGAGCGGAGACCCAGTACTTC. Protein sequence: CASSEGLAGAETQYF.

This rearrangement joins TRBV4-3 to TRBJ2-7; D may be TRBD2 (6 bases). The V end lost 1 base, the J end lost 4 bases, and 14 bases lay between the germline ends. The CDR3 covers 15 residues. In germline, CDR1 is LGHNA, CDR2 YSLEER. CDR3 protein: CASSQGRRGIYEQYF. Written as DNA, the CDR3 is TGCGCCAGCAGCCAAGGACGGCGGGGTATTTACGAGCAGTACTTC.

V usage is TRBV28 and J usage is TRBJ2-1; 7 bases line up with TRBD2. Germline-derived CDR1 and CDR2 are MDHEN and SYDVKM. The CDR3 is made up of 18 amino acids. Trimming at V came to 9 bases and at J to 6 bases, leaving 23 bases not matched to a gene. CDR3 nucleotides: TGTGCCAGTTCTCAGGGAGGAGGGAGGGGACTAATGGGCAATGAGCAGTTCTTC. Its translation is CASSQGGGRGLMGNEQFF. Based on the CDR3 plus reference TRBV28 and TRBJ2-1, the full variable domain is DVKVTQSSRYLVKRTGEKVFLECVQDMDHENMFWYRQDPGLGLRLIYFSYDVKMKEKGDIPEGYSVSREKKERFSLILESASTNQTSMYLCASSQGGGRGLMGNEQFFGPGTRLTVL.